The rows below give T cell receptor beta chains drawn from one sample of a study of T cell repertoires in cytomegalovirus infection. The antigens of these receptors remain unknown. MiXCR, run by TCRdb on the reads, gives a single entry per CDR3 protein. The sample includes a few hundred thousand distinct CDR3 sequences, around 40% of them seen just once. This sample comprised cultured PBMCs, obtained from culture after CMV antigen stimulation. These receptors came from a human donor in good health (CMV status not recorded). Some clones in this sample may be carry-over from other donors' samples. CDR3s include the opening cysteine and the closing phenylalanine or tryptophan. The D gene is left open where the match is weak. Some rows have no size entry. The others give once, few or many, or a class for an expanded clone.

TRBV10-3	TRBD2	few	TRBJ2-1	CAIRGLAGGGNEQFF	TGTGCCATCAGGGGCCTAGCGGGAGGGGGGAATGAGCAGTTCTTC
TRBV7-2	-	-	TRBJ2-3	CASSPGAGTYISITDTQYF	TGTGCCAGCAGCCCGGGGGCGGGGACTTATATCTCAATCACAGATACGCAGTATTTT
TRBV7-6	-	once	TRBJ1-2	CASSPGRWDGYTF	TGTGCCAGCAGCCCAGGTAGATGGGACGGCTACACCTTC
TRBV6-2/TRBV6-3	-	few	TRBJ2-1	CASKAALIYNEQFF	TGTGCCAGCAAAGCCGCTTTGATTTACAATGAGCAGTTCTTC
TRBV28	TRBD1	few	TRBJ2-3	CASSRGQFSTDTQYF	TGTGCCAGCAGCCGGGGACAGTTTAGCACAGATACGCAGTATTTT
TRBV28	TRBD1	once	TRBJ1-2	CASRDREYGYTF	TGTGCCAGCCGGGACAGGGAATATGGCTACACCTTC
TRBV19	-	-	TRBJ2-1	CASSIGWTAWRNNEQFF	TGTGCCAGTAGTATAGGTTGGACCGCATGGCGGAACAATGAGCAGTTCTTC
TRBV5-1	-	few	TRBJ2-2	CASSSGPRTANTGELFF	TGCGCCAGCAGCAGCGGGCCAAGGACGGCGAACACCGGGGAGCTGTTTTTT
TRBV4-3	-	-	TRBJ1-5	CASSPGLNNQPQHF	TGCGCCAGCAGCCCCGGACTGAATAATCAGCCCCAGCATTTT
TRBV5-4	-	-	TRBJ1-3	CASSLAGGRAGNTIYF	TGTGCCAGCAGCTTGGCGGGCGGAAGAGCCGGAAACACCATATATTTT
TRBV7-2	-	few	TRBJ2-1	CASSKLSNEQFF	TGTGCCAGCAGCAAACTGTCCAATGAGCAGTTCTTC
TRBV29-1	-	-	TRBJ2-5	CSVEDRKSRLETQYF	TGCAGCGTTGAAGATCGTAAAAGCAGGCTGGAGACCCAGTACTTC
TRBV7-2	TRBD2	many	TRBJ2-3	CASSFGASGLGDTQYF	TGTGCCAGCAGCTTTGGGGCTAGCGGTCTAGGGGATACGCAGTATTTT
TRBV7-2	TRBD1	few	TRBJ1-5	CASSLADRVNQPQHF	TGTGCCAGCAGCTTAGCGGACAGGGTAAATCAGCCCCAGCATTTT
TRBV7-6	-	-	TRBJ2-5	CASSLPRPGIGTQYF	TGTGCCAGCAGCTTACCCCGACCCGGGATAGGGACCCAGTACTTC
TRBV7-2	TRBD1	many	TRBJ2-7	CASSLVGTGGNEQYF	TGTGCCAGCAGCTTAGTAGGGACAGGGGGTAACGAGCAGTACTTC
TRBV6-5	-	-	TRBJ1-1	CASISRPGSGTEAFF	TGTGCCAGCATCTCGAGACCGGGATCGGGCACTGAAGCTTTCTTT
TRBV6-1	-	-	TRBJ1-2	CASSEFGAQENNGYTF	TGTGCCAGCAGTGAATTCGGGGCACAGGAGAATAATGGCTACACCTTC
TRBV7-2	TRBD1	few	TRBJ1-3	CASSLGDSSGNTIYF	TGTGCCAGCAGCTTAGGGGACAGCTCTGGAAACACCATATATTTT
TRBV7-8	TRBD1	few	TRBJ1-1	CASSIRGQLFTEAFF	TGTGCCAGCAGCATTAGGGGACAGCTTTTCACTGAAGCTTTCTTT
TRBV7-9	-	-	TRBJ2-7	CASSLTSNEQYF	TGTGCCAGCAGCTTAACCTCTAACGAGCAGTACTTC
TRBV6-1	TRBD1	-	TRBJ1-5	CASSRSVQGFDSSNQPQHF	TGTGCCAGCAGTCGGAGCGTACAGGGGTTTGATTCTAGCAATCAGCCCCAGCATTTT
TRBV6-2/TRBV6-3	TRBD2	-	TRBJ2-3	CASSYRPSGTEDTQYF	TGTGCCAGCAGTTATAGGCCTAGCGGGACTGAAGATACGCAGTATTTT
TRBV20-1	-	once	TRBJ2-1	CSARGALGGSYNEQFF	TGCAGTGCTAGAGGCGCCCTCGGCGGCTCCTACAATGAGCAGTTCTTC
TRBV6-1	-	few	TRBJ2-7	CASFGPNTYEQYF	TGTGCCAGCTTCGGGCCTAATACCTACGAGCAGTACTTC
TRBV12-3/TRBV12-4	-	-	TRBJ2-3	CASRTGKGPYF	TGTGCCAGCAGAACCGGTAAGGGGCCGTATTTT
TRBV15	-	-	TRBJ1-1	CATSSRDLLPPAEAFF	TGTGCCACCAGCAGCCGGGACTTGCTGCCCCCCGCCGAAGCTTTCTTT
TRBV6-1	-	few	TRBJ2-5	CASTRQLETQYF	TGTGCCAGCACCAGACAGCTAGAGACCCAGTACTTC
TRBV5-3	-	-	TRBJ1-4	CASSLVPGRTNEKLFF	TGTGCCAGCAGCTTGGTCCCAGGGAGGACTAATGAAAAACTGTTTTTT
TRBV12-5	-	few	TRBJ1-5	CASGPTSLDQPQHF	TGTGCTAGTGGCCCGACCTCACTCGATCAGCCCCAGCATTTT
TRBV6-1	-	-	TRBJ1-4	CATNNEKLFF	TGTGCCACCAATAATGAAAAACTGTTTTTT
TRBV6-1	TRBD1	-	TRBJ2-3	CASTTGQTGFPETQYF	TGTGCCAGCACAACGGGACAGACGGGATTCCCAGAGACGCAGTATTTT
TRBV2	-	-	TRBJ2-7	CASSGARGRYEQYF	TGTGCCAGCAGTGGCGCCAGGGGGAGGTACGAGCAGTACTTC
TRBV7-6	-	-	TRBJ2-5	CASNRLDLRRGETQYF	TGTGCCAGCAACCGGCTGGATCTTAGACGGGGAGAGACCCAGTACTTC
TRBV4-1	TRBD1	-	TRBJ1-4	CASSPTDRYNEKLFF	TGCGCCAGCAGCCCGACGGACAGGTATAATGAAAAACTGTTTTTT
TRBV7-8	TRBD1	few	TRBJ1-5	CASSTGQGRSSGQPQHF	TGTGCCAGCAGCACCGGACAGGGAAGGTCTTCGGGTCAGCCCCAGCATTTT